This record looks at one TCR beta chain sequence and its context. The antigen is not known. The CDR3 totals 13 residues. The V and J ends lost 3 bases and 5 bases respectively, with 11 bases between them. Germline V CDR1 and CDR2: DFQATT, SNEGSKA (reference sequence). Original data processing: Construction of a distant-metastasis classifier for papillary thyroid cancer relied on CDR3 differences across clinicopathological groups. TCRdb re-called clones from the PCR reads using MiXCR. These V and J calls originate from TCRdb's pipeline instead of the authors' own analysis. This table holds approximately 23,000 clones, 35% to 45% found once. These data are taken from a study of metastatic and nonmetastatic thyroid tumors. Overall study: Repertoires were compared across blood and tumor or nodule tissue from malignant and benign thyroid patients. Whole-study findings and limits: Significantly greater TCR beta diversity was reportedly found in malignant thyroid tumors than in benign nodules (in blood and tumor).

Each patient went into thyroid surgery without having received any treatment. The sequence derives from a male donor with papillary thyroid cancer or a benign thyroid nodule (not recorded which). Some clones in this sample may be carry-over from other donors' samples. Sequencing used blood. This chain connects TRBV20-1 to TRBJ1-5; perhaps TRBD1 as D (5 bases). The CDR3 coding sequence is TGCAGTGCTAGTGCGGGGGAGTATCAGCCCCAGCATTTT. Encoded protein: CSASAGEYQPQHF.